The 9 T cell receptor beta chains in this list originate from one sample, sequenced in a study of blood T cell repertoires in COVID-19. The data were produced by immunoSEQ multiplex PCR, yet TCRdb's version contains in-frame clones alone and is incomplete. The data show 270,000 or so clones, 85% seen once. The sequencing sample was made of peripheral blood. The receptors stem from a human donor in a cohort sampled during active COVID-19.

This clone has a handful of counts. The chain has TRBV5-1 and TRBJ2-2, with a weak D call TRBD2 (5 bases). With 4 bases removed from V and 4 bases from J, the gap between germline ends came to 14 bases. CDR1 is SGHRS, CDR2 YFSETQ, per germline. There are 15 residues in the CDR3. CDR3 in amino acids: CASSPLNLATGELFF. The CDR3 nucleotides read TGCGCCAGCAGCCCCTTAAACCTAGCCACCGGGGAGCTGTTTTTT.

This clone was recorded once. The chain combines TRBV15 with TRBJ1-5; weak D call: TRBD1 (6 bases). Germline CDR1 reads LNHNV; CDR2 reads YYDKDF (reference sequence). Trimming cost V 0 bases and J 3 bases, with 15 bases left between them. CDR3 size: 17 residues. Here the CDR3 reads CATSRDTGTITNQPQHF. CDR3 DNA sequence: TGTGCCACCAGCAGAGATACAGGGACGATTACCAATCAGCCCCAGCATTTT.

This clone has just a few counts. The chain couples TRBV5-6 to TRBJ2-5, with D tentatively TRBD2 (5 bases). Trimming took off 0 bases at V and 6 bases at J, with 12 bases between the two ends. The length of the CDR3 is 14 residues. Germline V gives CDR1 SGHDT, CDR2 YYEEEE. CDR3 bases: TGTGCCAGCAGCTTGGGGCTAGCTAGACAGACCCAGTACTTC. This translates into CASSLGLARQTQYF.

The rearrangement uses TRBV4-1 and TRBJ1-5, with TRBD1 as a possible D gene (5 bases). From germline, CDR1 is MGHRA and CDR2 YSYEKL. V lost 5 bases to trimming and J lost 2 bases, with 10 bases between them. The CDR3 consists of 14 residues. The CDR3 DNA follows: TGCGCCAGCAGCTCAACGGGGGGCAATCAGCCCCAGCATTTT. Encoded protein: CASSSTGGNQPQHF.

The V call is TRBV18, the J call TRBJ1-1; D might be TRBD1 (5 bases). Per germline, CDR1 KGHSH and CDR2 LQKENI. The CDR3 has 15 amino acids. Trimming cost V 4 bases and J 4 bases, with 16 bases left between them. For the CDR3, the DNA is TGTGCCAGCTCACAAGATATCAGGGTAGGCACTGAAGCTTTCTTT. Translation gives CASSQDIRVGTEAFF.

The gene calls are TRBV29-1 and TRBJ2-7; 9 bases align to TRBD1. CDR1 is SQVTM, CDR2 ANQGSEA, per germline. Unmatched junction bases numbered 13, after V lost 7 bases and J lost 6 bases. This CDR3 is 14 amino acids long. The DNA for the CDR3 is TGCAGCGCTATCGCCGGGACAGGGACGGGCGAGCAGTACTTC. Its translation: CSAIAGTGTGEQYF.

This clone occurred once. The chain couples TRBV4-1 to TRBJ2-3; no definite D call. Trimming left V 5 bases short and J 0 bases short, with 15 bases between. From germline, CDR1 is MGHRA and CDR2 YSYEKL. The CDR3 consists of 16 residues. The CDR3 protein is CASSDPSGTSTDTQYF. The DNA for the CDR3 is TGCGCCAGCAGCGATCCTTCTGGTACTAGCACAGATACGCAGTATTTT.

The chain employs TRBV4-2 and TRBJ2-7; maybe TRBD2 (6 bases). Germline V lookup: CDR1 LGHNA, CDR2 YNFKEQ. V was clipped by 4 bases and J by 3 bases, with 10 bases between them. The CDR3 consists of 13 residues. CDR3 sequence: CASSPVEGYEQYF. The CDR3 DNA reads as TGTGCCAGCAGCCCGGTGGAGGGCTACGAGCAGTACTTC.

The chain links TRBV20-1 to TRBJ1-2; no reliable D call. Trimming removed 3 bases from V and 7 bases from J, with 12 bases in between. This CDR3 is built from 12 residues. Looked up from germline, CDR1 is DFQATT and CDR2 is SNEGSKA (reference sequence). Written as DNA, the CDR3 is TGCAGTGCTAGTCAAGGCTCGGGTGGCTACACCTTC. It translates to CSASQGSGGYTF.